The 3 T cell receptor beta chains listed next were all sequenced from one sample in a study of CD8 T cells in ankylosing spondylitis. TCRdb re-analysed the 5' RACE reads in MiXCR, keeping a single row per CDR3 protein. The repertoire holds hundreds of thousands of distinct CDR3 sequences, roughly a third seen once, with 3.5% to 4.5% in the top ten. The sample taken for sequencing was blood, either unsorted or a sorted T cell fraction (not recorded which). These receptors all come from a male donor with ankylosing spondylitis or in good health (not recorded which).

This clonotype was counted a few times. The CDR3 region has the DNA TGTGCCAGCAGCACCTTTCGGAGTAGCGGGGGCGCTGGAGAGACCCAGTACTTC. Its protein product is CASSTFRSSGGAGETQYF. The chain uses TRBV3-1 and TRBJ2-5; 9 nucleotides agree with TRBD2. CDR1 and CDR2 from the germline V gene are LGHDT and YNNKEL (reference sequence). CDR3 length: 18 amino acids. Trimming took 5 bases from V and 4 from J; bases not matched to a gene: 17.

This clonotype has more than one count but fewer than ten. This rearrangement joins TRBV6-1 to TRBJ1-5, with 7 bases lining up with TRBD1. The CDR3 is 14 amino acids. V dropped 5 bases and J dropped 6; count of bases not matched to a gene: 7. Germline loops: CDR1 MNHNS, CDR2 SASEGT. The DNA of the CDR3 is TGTGCCAGCAGTCCGGAACAGGGGTCTCAGCCCCAGCATTTT. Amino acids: CASSPEQGSQPQHF.

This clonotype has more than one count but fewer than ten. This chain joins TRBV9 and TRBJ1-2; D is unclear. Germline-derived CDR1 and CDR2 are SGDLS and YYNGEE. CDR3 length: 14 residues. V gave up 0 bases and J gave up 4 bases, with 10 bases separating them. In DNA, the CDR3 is TGTGCCAGCAGCGTAGCTTTGTCAACCTATGGCTACACCTTC. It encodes CASSVALSTYGYTF.